A selection of T cell receptor beta chains follows, all from one sample in a study of blood T cell repertoires in COVID-19. Using immunoSEQ multiplex PCR, the repertoire was profiled, and TCRdb retains in-frame clones only, with some absent. Among under 300,000 clones listed, approximately 86% were seen once. The source material was peripheral blood. The origin of the receptors is a woman between 65 and 79 years old with active or convalescent COVID-19. The CDR3 runs from the conserved cysteine through the conserved F or W. Clone size is not always given. Where it is, it says once, few, many or a class for expanded clones.

>.|TRBV2
CASSFSLAETQYF
>medium-sized|TRBV5-6
CASSPGSLEAFF
>.|TRBV6-6
CASSRDRVYEQYF
>.|TRBV5-5
CASSLSQGNQPQHF
>once|TRBV6-6
CASLPGRAQRDEAFF
>.|TRBV27
CASSLYRGSGGYTF
>few|TRBV5-4
CASSLSPGSYNSPLHF
>.|TRBV19
CASSISSAGSYEQYF
>.|TRBV5-1
CASSLAKTSGTYEQYF
>.|TRBV7-2
CASSFGREKNTIYF
>.|TRBV5-4
CASSFGTGTSGANVLTF
>.|TRBV19
CASSIRGNTEAFF
>.|TRBV4-1
CASSQRAPTQSLGEKLFF
>.|TRBV4-3
CASSQDWRENSPLHF
>.|TRBV4-3
CASSQDRSRGFYGYTF
>.|TRBV5-1
CASSSPGTGIQGYTF
>.|TRBV9
CASSVQMNTEAFF
>.|TRBV9
CASSVEDRGNQPQHF
>.|TRBV6-2/TRBV6-3
CASSYADRVNQPQHF
>.|TRBV29-1
CSVPGHNYGYTF
>.|TRBV19
CASSRGTGTGGTNTGELFF
>.|TRBV12-3/TRBV12-4
CASSPGETQYF
>.|TRBV6-6
CASSYVQDNQPQHF
>.|TRBV6-5
CASSDNRLGNYGYTF
>.|TRBV4-1
CASQGQGPQETQYF
>.|TRBV11-2
CASSFNLAGPSPLHF
>.|TRBV7-8
CASSKSGGSNYGYTF
>.|TRBV19
CASSPGQLEAFF
>.|TRBV3-1/TRBV3-2
CASSRVGDSHGYTF
>few|TRBV5-1
CASSLEVRGAGSPLHF
>.|TRBV6-2/TRBV6-3
CASSSRKGEQYF
>few|TRBV18
CASSPGQGNTEAFF
>few|TRBV18
CASSLGIDTQYF
>.|TRBV7-9
CASSFSTYNTEAFF
>.|TRBV21-1
CASSKVRGQGRIYF
>.|TRBV12-5
CASGLGSGGPDTQYF
>.|TRBV9
CASSVTSGGKNIQYF
>.|TRBV7-3
CASSLRPGTANEQFF
>.|TRBV6-5
CASSYAWTDKGNTIYF
>.|TRBV2
CASSPREYEQFF
>.|TRBV20-1
CSATRSNEQFF
>.|TRBV3-1/TRBV3-2
CASSQDQGNTIYF
>.|TRBV18
CASSPGTARNTIYF
>.|TRBV11-3
CASRPGGFNYGYTF
>once|TRBV11-2
CASSQQGVNTGELFF
>once|TRBV5-1
CASRRYEDSSYEQYF
>.|TRBV30
CAWRRTEAFF
>few|TRBV5-4
CASSLGGRTNTGELFF
>.|TRBV7-2
CASSFVGGEQYF
>.|TRBV2
CASSSQGGTDTQYF
>once|TRBV19
CASKARPRLGEKLFF
>.|TRBV9
CASSIRTGSSPLHF
>medium-sized|TRBV25-1
CASSARSGGATGELFF
>.|TRBV19
CASSKKWDIGPLHF
>.|TRBV20-1
CSASPPAEAFF
>.|TRBV4-3
CASSQVSSGVSNEQFF
>once|TRBV21-1
CASSNGDRERSYTF